Shown below are 30 T cell receptor beta chains from a single sample sequenced in a study of cytomegalovirus exposure and HLA in healthy donors. Both 60 Vbeta primers and 13 Jbeta primers went into the PCR. Clones were sequenced by immunoSEQ multiplex PCR, and TCRdb holds only the in-frame ones, with some missing. The table lists more than 80,000 clones, around 79% of them singletons, with 5.5% to 7% in the top ten. Sequenced material: PBMCs. These receptors all stem from a man between 18 and 29 years old in good health and CMV-seropositive.

To note about this clone: An end of the junction differs from the germline gene, which may be a read error. This chain uses TRBV12-5 with TRBJ2-7; TRBD2 is a possible D gene (6 bases). CDR1 and CDR2 (germline): LGHNT, FRNRAP. The CDR3 is 16 residues long. CDR3 loop: CASGPSGGTVPYEQYF. CDR3 coding DNA: TGTGCCAGTGGTCCTTCGGGCGGGACGGTTCCCTACGAGCAGTACTTC.

This clone occurred once. The chain couples TRBV28 to TRBJ2-7; maybe TRBD2 (6 bases). CDR3 size: 15 residues. Per the germline V gene, CDR1 is MDHEN and CDR2 is SYDVKM. Between the trimmed V and J ends, which lost 1 base and 1 base, there was a span of 11 bases. For the CDR3, the DNA is TGTGCCAGCAGTTTATATAGCGGAGGATCCTACGAGCAGTACTTC. This sequence encodes CASSLYSGGSYEQYF.

The CDR3 region has the DNA TGTGCCAGCAGCTCCGTGCGCGCAGGGCCCTCCTACGAGCAGTACTTC. Translating gives CASSSVRAGPSYEQYF. The chain is built from TRBV5-6 and TRBJ2-7; possible D gene TRBD1, 5 bases. The length of the CDR3 is 16 residues. Trimming removed 3 bases at V and 0 bases at J, with 16 bases between. Germline CDR1 is SGHDT and CDR2 is YYEEEE.

V is TRBV29-1 and J is TRBJ2-7, with 7 bases that match TRBD1. V dropped 4 bases and J dropped 0; count of bases not matched to a gene: 3. This CDR3 region has 13 residues. Germline lookup yields CDR1 SQVTM and CDR2 ANQGSEA. The CDR3 nucleotides read TGCAGCGTTGCGGGACAGCACTCCTACGAGCAGTACTTC. Encoded protein: CSVAGQHSYEQYF.

The J gene is TRBJ2-3, the V gene TRBV6-6, with 7 bases fitting TRBD2. Unmatched junction bases numbered 10, after V lost 2 bases and J lost 5 bases. The V gene's germline CDR1 is MNHNY and CDR2 SVGAGI (reference sequence). The CDR3 has 16 amino acids. The CDR3: CASSYRIRSGEDTQYF. For the CDR3, the DNA is TGTGCCAGCAGTTACCGGATCCGGAGCGGGGAAGATACGCAGTATTTT.

This clone was seen only once. In the same sample, other DNA sequences code for this CDR3. J is TRBJ1-1 and V is TRBV27; no clear D. The V end was cut by 2 bases, the J end by 2 bases, with 9 bases between. CDR1 and CDR2 from the germline V gene are MNHEY and SMNVEV (reference sequence). The CDR3 is 14 residues long. The CDR3 DNA reads TGTGCCAGCAGTTTAAGAGGAGGAAACACTGAAGCTTTCTTT. Protein sequence: CASSLRGGNTEAFF.

The J gene is TRBJ2-7, the V gene TRBV11-2, with 7 bases aligning to TRBD1. Trimming cost V 1 base and J 6 bases; bases outside gene matches: 6. Germline V gene lookup returns CDR1 SGHAT and CDR2 FQNNGV. This CDR3 has 14 residues. CDR3 loop: CASSLGAGGFEQYF. In nucleotides, the CDR3 is TGTGCCAGCAGCTTAGGCGCAGGGGGTTTCGAGCAGTACTTC.

This chain connects TRBV28 to TRBJ2-2; 11 nucleotides match TRBD1. V lost 6 bases to trimming and J lost 4 bases; unmatched junction nucleotides: 7. The V gene's germline CDR1 is MDHEN and CDR2 SYDVKM. The CDR3 has 16 residues. This CDR3 is CASRPPGTGGTGELFF. DNA of the CDR3: TGTGCCAGCAGGCCCCCCGGGACAGGGGGCACCGGGGAGCTGTTTTTT.

Points on this clone: Germline is not matched at one junction end, which may reflect a read error. For the CDR3, the DNA is TGTGCCAGCTTACCTAATTATGGCTACACCTTC. This encodes CASLPNYGYTF. The chain uses TRBV2 and TRBJ1-2; D remains unclear. Per the germline V gene, CDR1 is SNHLY and CDR2 is FYNNEI. The CDR3 is 11 residues long. Together with reference TRBV2 and TRBJ1-2, the CDR3 gives the full variable domain: EPEVTQTPSHQVTQMGQEVILRCVPISNHLYFYWYRQILGQKVEFLVSFYNNEISEKSEIFDDQFSVERPDGSNFTLKIRSTKLEDSAMYFCASLPNYGYTFGSGTRLTVV.

This clone was seen a handful of times. V gene TRBV9 combines with J gene TRBJ2-3; tentative D call: TRBD2 (6 bases). The V and J ends lost 2 bases and 0 bases respectively, with 10 bases between them. CDR3 length: 15 residues. Germline V gene lookup returns CDR1 SGDLS and CDR2 YYNGEE. The CDR3 bases are TGTGCCAGCAGCGTGTTAGCGGCTAGCACAGATACGCAGTATTTT. It codes for CASSVLAASTDTQYF.

This clone was detected a few times. The rearrangement links TRBV19 to TRBJ1-5; unclear D gene. Germline assignment: CDR1 LNHDA and CDR2 SQIVND (reference sequence). The CDR3 runs to 13 residues. V lost 1 base to trimming and J lost 4 bases, with 5 bases between them. In DNA form, the CDR3 reads TGTGCCAGTAGTATAGCTCAGAATCAGCCCCAGCATTTT. Its protein product is CASSIAQNQPQHF.

The chain couples TRBV7-8 to TRBJ2-2, with TRBD2 identical over 16 bases. The CDR3 covers 18 residues. The trim removed 4 bases at V and 4 bases at J, leaving 6 bases unmatched. Germline V gene lookup returns CDR1 SGHVS and CDR2 FQNEAQ. CDR3 sequence reads: CASSSGTSGRARTGELFF. The DNA of the CDR3 is TGTGCCAGCAGCTCCGGGACTAGCGGGAGGGCCCGCACCGGGGAGCTGTTTTTT.

The chain uses TRBV15 and TRBJ1-5; D call uncertain. The V end lost 3 bases, the J end lost 6 bases, and 15 bases lay between the germline ends. The V gene's germline CDR1 is LNHNV and CDR2 YYDKDF (reference sequence). CDR3 length equals 15 residues. CDR3 in amino acids: CATSSSRGRSQPQHF. The CDR3 coding sequence is TGTGCCACCAGCAGCTCTCGGGGTAGAAGTCAGCCCCAGCATTTT.

This clone turned up a few times. The rearrangement joins TRBV6-1 to TRBJ1-2; D is perhaps TRBD1 (6 bases). Trimming left V 7 bases short and J 0 bases short, with 12 bases between. The germline CDR1 and CDR2 sequences are MNHNS and SASEGT. This CDR3 has 14 amino acids. This CDR3 reads CASTLDRTNYGYTF. Here the CDR3 DNA reads TGTGCCAGCACCTTGGACAGAACTAACTATGGCTACACCTTC.

The J gene is TRBJ1-5, the V gene TRBV28; 7 nucleotides line up with TRBD1. The trim removed 4 bases at V and 15 bases at J, leaving 6 bases unmatched. The CDR3 contains 11 residues. Looked up from germline, CDR1 is MDHEN and CDR2 is SYDVKM. The CDR3 reads CASSSQGVTHF. DNA for the CDR3: TGTGCCAGCAGTTCGCAGGGGGTTACGCATTTT. The full variable domain, completed using reference TRBV28 and TRBJ1-5, is DVKVTQSSRYLVKRTGEKVFLECVQDMDHENMFWYRQDPGLGLRLIYFSYDVKMKEKGDIPEGYSVSREKKERFSLILESASTNQTSMYLCASSSQGVTHFGDGTRLSIL.

The J gene is TRBJ1-3, the V gene TRBV11-2; D uncertain. CDR3 length: 15 residues. V was cut by 1 base and J by 5 bases, with 12 bases left in between. CDR1 is SGHAT, CDR2 FQNNGV, per germline. CDR3 in amino acids: CASSLGVSVRNTIYF. The CDR3, as DNA: TGTGCCAGCAGCTTAGGTGTTTCGGTAAGAAACACCATATATTTT.

A word on this clone: In the same sample, other DNA sequences code for this CDR3. The V and J genes are TRBV6-5 and TRBJ2-5; D unclear. Trimming took off 0 bases at V and 2 bases at J, with 10 bases between the two ends. This CDR3 comprises 15 residues. Germline lookup yields CDR1 MNHEY and CDR2 SVGAGI. The CDR3 DNA follows: TGTGCCAGCAGTTACTCTTTTGCTAATCAAGAGACCCAGTACTTC. This encodes CASSYSFANQETQYF.

The chain links TRBV6-5 to TRBJ1-1; D might be TRBD1 (6 bases). The CDR3 extends over 16 amino acids. The germline V gene encodes CDR1 MNHEY and CDR2 SVGAGI. Trimming removed 2 bases at V and 4 bases at J, with 17 bases between. CDR3: CASSYTTGLRGTEAFF. The CDR3 DNA sequence: TGTGCCAGCAGTTACACCACAGGGCTGAGGGGCACTGAAGCTTTCTTT.

The V call is TRBV9, the J call TRBJ2-1; possibly TRBD2 for D (7 bases). V lost 6 bases, J lost 0 bases, and 19 bases lay in between. This CDR3 comprises 17 residues. Germline assignment: CDR1 SGDLS and CDR2 YYNGEE. CDR3 bases: TGTGCCAGCAACCTAAGGGGGGGCGGGAGCTCCTACAATGAGCAGTTCTTC. Its protein product is CASNLRGGGSSYNEQFF.

This clone has a handful of counts. The chain combines TRBV25-1 with TRBJ2-3; 9 bases agree with TRBD2. V shed 4 bases and J 2 bases; nucleotides not matched to a gene: 13. The CDR3 totals 18 residues. Germline CDR1 reads MGHDK; CDR2 reads SYGVNS. The CDR3 DNA follows: TGTGCCAGCAGTGGTCTAGCGGGATGGAATCTGAACACAGATACGCAGTATTTT. It specifies CASSGLAGWNLNTDTQYF.

The chain is built from TRBV7-9 and TRBJ1-4; 10 bases line up with TRBD1. Trimming at V came to 6 bases and at J to 3 bases, leaving 10 bases not matched to a gene. The CDR3 contains 17 residues. CDR1 is SEHNR and CDR2 is FQNEAQ in the germline V gene (reference sequence). CDR3 loop: CASSQYGTGEANEKLFF. The CDR3 nucleotides read TGTGCCAGCAGTCAGTACGGGACAGGGGAAGCTAATGAAAAACTGTTTTTT.

The chain is built from TRBV4-1 and TRBJ1-3; TRBD1 aligns across 7 bases. Germline-derived CDR1 and CDR2 are MGHRA and YSYEKL. This CDR3 comprises 15 residues. V was clipped by 0 bases and J by 2 bases; unmatched bases: 1. The CDR3 DNA follows: TGCGCCAGCAGCCAAGAAGACAGGGCTGGAAACACCATATATTTT. It translates to CASSQEDRAGNTIYF.

The genes are TRBV29-1 and TRBJ1-2; D gene unclear. Germline lookup yields CDR1 SQVTM and CDR2 ANQGSEA. CDR3 length: 13 residues. V lost 6 bases and J lost 5, with 16 bases in between. The CDR3 loop reads CSVGKGEKYGYTF. The CDR3 DNA follows: TGCAGCGTCGGGAAAGGAGAGAAATATGGCTACACCTTC.

CDR3 loop: CASSVSGRLSTDTQYF. The CDR3 nucleotides are TGCGCCAGCAGCGTATCCGGGAGACTTAGCACAGATACGCAGTATTTT. J is TRBJ2-3 and V is TRBV5-1; a possible D gene is TRBD2 (6 bases). The germline V gene has CDR1 SGHRS and CDR2 YFSETQ. The CDR3 contains 16 residues. Trimming stripped 4 bases from V and 0 bases from J, with 15 bases between.

The J gene is TRBJ1-2, the V gene TRBV29-1; 11 bases are shared with TRBD1. This CDR3 is 16 amino acids long. Germline V gene lookup returns CDR1 SQVTM and CDR2 ANQGSEA. With V trimmed by 0 bases and J by 0 bases, 3 bases remained unmatched. The CDR3 DNA reads TGCAGCGTTGAAGATCGGGGACAGGGGGCTAACTATGGCTACACCTTC. Translating it yields CSVEDRGQGANYGYTF.

Here the CDR3 DNA reads TGTGCCAGCAAATCGGACTCAGATACGCAGTATTTT. Protein product: CASKSDSDTQYF. The chain employs TRBV27 and TRBJ2-3; a possible D gene is TRBD2 (5 bases). The germline CDR1 and CDR2 sequences are MNHEY and SMNVEV (reference sequence). Trimming took 7 bases from V and 4 from J, leaving 9 bases between them. This CDR3 comprises 12 residues.

This clone appeared a few times. The chain carries TRBV2 and TRBJ1-5, with D possibly matching TRBD1 (6 bases). Between the trimmed V and J ends, which lost 5 bases and 4 bases, there was a span of 12 bases. The CDR3 has 14 residues. Germline CDR1 reads SNHLY; CDR2 reads FYNNEI. The CDR3 DNA sequence: TGTGCCAGCAGTCTCCGGGACACAAATCAGCCCCAGCATTTT. Its translation is CASSLRDTNQPQHF.

V is TRBV6-1 and J is TRBJ1-1, with D possibly being TRBD1 (6 bases). Germline assignment: CDR1 MNHNS and CDR2 SASEGT. This CDR3 is 14 amino acids long. The V end was cut by 7 bases, the J end by 2 bases, with 14 bases between. The CDR3 reads CASNLDSINTEAFF. CDR3 bases: TGTGCCAGCAACTTGGACAGTATAAACACTGAAGCTTTCTTT.

The genes are TRBV5-1 and TRBJ2-2; the match to TRBD1 covers 9 bases. Unmatched junction bases numbered 5, after V lost 6 bases and J lost 5 bases. The germline gives CDR1 SGHRS, CDR2 YFSETQ. The CDR3 sequence is 14 residues long. CDR3 coding DNA: TGCGCCAGCAAAGAGGGACAGGGAACCGGGGAGCTGTTTTTT. The encoded protein is CASKEGQGTGELFF.

V is TRBV11-3 and J is TRBJ2-2; 9 positions match TRBD1. The CDR3 is 16 residues long. After removal of 5 bases from V and 0 bases from J, the junction contained 4 bases not matched to a gene. Germline V gives CDR1 SGHNT, CDR2 YENEEA. CDR3 bases: TGTGCCAGCAGCGAAACAGGGGGCCCGAACACCGGGGAGCTGTTTTTT. The encoded protein is CASSETGGPNTGELFF. Based on the CDR3 plus reference TRBV11-3 and TRBJ2-2, the full variable domain is EAGVVQSPRYKIIEKKQPVAFWCNPISGHNTLYWYLQNLGQGPELLIRYENEEAVDDSQLPKDRFSAERLKGVDSTLKIQPAELGDSAVYLCASSETGGPNTGELFFGEGSRLTVL.